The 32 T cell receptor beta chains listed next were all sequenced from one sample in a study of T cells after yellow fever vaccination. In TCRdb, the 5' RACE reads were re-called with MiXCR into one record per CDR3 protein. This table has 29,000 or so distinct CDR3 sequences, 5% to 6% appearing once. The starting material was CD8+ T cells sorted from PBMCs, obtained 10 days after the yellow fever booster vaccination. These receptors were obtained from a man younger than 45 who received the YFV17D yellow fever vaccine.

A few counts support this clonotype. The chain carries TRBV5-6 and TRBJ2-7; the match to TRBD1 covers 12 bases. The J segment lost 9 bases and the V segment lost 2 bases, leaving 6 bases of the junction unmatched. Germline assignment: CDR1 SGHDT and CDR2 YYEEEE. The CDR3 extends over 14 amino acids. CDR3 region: CASSFGTGGAGQYF. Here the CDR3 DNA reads TGTGCCAGCAGCTTCGGGACAGGGGGCGCCGGGCAGTACTTC.

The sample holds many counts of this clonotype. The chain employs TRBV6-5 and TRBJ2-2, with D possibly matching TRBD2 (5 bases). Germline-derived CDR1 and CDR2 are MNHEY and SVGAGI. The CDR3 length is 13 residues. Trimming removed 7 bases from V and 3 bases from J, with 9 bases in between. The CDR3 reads CASKDFYTGELFF. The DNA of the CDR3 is TGTGCCAGCAAGGACTTTTACACCGGGGAGCTGTTTTTT.

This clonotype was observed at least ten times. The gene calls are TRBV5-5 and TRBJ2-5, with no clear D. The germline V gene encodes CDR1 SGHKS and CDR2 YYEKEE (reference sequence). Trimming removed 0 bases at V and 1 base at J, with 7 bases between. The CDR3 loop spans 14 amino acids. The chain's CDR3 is CASSLVGSQETQYF. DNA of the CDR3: TGTGCCAGCAGCTTGGTTGGGTCCCAAGAGACCCAGTACTTC.

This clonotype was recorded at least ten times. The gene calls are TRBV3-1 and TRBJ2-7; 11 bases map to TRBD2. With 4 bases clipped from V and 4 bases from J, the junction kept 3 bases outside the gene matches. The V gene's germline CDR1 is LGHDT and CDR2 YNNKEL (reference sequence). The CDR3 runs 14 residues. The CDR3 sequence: CASSPGLAGYEQYF. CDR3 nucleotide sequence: TGTGCCAGCAGCCCCGGACTAGCGGGTTACGAGCAGTACTTC.

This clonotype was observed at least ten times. CDR3 sequence reads: CSVTRTDVGTGELFF. The CDR3 DNA reads TGCAGCGTTACCCGAACCGACGTTGGTACCGGGGAGCTGTTTTTT. The V and J genes are TRBV29-1 and TRBJ2-2; D gene unclear. The V end was cut by 5 bases, the J end by 5 bases, with 18 bases between. This CDR3 has 15 residues. Germline CDR1 reads SQVTM; CDR2 reads ANQGSEA.

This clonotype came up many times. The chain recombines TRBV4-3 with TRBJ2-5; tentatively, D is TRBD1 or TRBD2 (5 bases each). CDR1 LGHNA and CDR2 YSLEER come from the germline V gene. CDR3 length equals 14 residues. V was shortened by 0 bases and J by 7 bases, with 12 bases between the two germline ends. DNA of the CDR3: TGCGCCAGCAGCCAAGACTTTCGGGACGGGACCCAGTACTTC. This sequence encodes CASSQDFRDGTQYF.

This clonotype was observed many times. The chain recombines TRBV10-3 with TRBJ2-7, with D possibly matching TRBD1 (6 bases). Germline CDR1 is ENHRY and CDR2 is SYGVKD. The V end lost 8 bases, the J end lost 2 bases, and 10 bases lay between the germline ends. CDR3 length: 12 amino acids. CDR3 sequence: CAIGEGAYEQYF. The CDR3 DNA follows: TGTGCCATCGGCGAGGGGGCCTACGAGCAGTACTTC.

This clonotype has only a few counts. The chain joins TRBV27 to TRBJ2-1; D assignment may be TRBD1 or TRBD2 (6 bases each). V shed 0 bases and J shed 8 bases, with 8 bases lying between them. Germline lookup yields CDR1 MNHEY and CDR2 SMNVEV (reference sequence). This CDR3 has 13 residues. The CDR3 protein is CASSLSGGYEQFF. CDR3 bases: TGTGCCAGCAGTTTATCAGGGGGGTATGAGCAGTTCTTC.

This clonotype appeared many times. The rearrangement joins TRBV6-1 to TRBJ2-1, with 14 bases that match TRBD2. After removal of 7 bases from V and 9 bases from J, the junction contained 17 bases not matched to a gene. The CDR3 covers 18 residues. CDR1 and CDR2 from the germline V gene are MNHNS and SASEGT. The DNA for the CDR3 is TGTGCCAGCATCCCCTATAAGGGGGGGACTAGCGGGAGCTTTGAGCAGTTCTTC. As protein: CASIPYKGGTSGSFEQFF.

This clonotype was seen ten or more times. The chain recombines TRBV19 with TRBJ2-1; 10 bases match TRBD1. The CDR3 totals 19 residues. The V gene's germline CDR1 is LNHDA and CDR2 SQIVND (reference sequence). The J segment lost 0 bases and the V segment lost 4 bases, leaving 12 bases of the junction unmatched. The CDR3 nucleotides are TGTGCCAGTAGTAGCGGGACAGGGGTCCTCGAAAGCTCCTACAATGAGCAGTTCTTC. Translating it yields CASSSGTGVLESSYNEQFF.

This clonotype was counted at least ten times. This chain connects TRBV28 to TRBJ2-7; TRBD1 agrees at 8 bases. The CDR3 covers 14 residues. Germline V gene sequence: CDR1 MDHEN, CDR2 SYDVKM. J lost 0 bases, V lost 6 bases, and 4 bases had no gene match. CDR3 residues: CASSAGGFSYEQYF. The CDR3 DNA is TGTGCCAGCAGCGCAGGGGGCTTCTCCTACGAGCAGTACTTC.

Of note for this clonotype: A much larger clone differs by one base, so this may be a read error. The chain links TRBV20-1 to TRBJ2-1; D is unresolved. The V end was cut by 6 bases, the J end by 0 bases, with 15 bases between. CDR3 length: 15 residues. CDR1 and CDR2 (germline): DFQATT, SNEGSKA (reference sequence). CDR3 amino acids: CSASRHLSSYNEQFF. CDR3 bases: TGCAGTGCCTCGCGACACCTAAGCTCCTACAATGAGCAGTTCTTC.

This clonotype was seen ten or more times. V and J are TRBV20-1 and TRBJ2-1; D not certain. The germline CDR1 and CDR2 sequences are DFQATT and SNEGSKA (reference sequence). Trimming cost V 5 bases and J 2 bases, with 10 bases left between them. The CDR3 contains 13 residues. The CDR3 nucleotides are TGCAGTGCTCGAGTACTAACCTACAATGAGCAGTTCTTC. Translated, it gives CSARVLTYNEQFF.

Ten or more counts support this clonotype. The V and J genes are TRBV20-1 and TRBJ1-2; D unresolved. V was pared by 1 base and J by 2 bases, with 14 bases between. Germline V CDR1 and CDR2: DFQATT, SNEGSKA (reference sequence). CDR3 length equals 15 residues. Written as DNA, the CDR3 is TGCAGTGCTAGAGCAACGGAGGGTAAGAACTATGGCTACACCTTC. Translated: CSARATEGKNYGYTF.

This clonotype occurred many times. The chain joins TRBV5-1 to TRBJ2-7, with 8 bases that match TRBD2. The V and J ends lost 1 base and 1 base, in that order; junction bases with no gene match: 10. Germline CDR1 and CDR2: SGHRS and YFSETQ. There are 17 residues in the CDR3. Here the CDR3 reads CASSLSSGYVMSYEQYF. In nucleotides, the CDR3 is TGCGCCAGCAGCTTGTCTAGCGGGTATGTTATGTCCTACGAGCAGTACTTC.

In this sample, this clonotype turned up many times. The CDR3 region has the DNA TGCGCCAGCAGCCAAGTAAACGGGGAGCTGTTTTTT. Translating gives CASSQVNGELFF. The genes are TRBV4-3 and TRBJ2-2; unclear D gene. Germline values: CDR1 LGHNA, CDR2 YSLEER. This CDR3 is built from 12 residues. Trimming left V 1 base short and J 7 bases short, with 4 bases between.

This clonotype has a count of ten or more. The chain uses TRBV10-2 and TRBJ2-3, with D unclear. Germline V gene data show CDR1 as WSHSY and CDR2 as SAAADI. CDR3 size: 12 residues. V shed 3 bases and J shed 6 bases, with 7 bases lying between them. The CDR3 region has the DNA TGCGCCAGCAGTGATTTCTGGGATACGCAGTATTTT. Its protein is CASSDFWDTQYF.

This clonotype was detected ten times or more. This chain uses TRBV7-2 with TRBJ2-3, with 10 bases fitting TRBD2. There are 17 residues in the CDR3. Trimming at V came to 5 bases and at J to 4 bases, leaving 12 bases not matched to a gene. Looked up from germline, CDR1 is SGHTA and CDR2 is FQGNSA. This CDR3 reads CASSEPWLAGDPDTQYF. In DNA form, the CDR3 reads TGTGCCAGCAGCGAACCATGGCTAGCGGGAGACCCAGATACGCAGTATTTT.

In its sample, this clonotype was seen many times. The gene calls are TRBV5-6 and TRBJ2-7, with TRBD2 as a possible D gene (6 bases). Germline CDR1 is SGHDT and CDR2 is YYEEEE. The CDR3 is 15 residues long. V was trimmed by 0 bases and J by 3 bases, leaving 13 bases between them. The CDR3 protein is CASSLAGGSLYEQYF. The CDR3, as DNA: TGTGCCAGCAGCTTGGCAGGAGGGAGCCTCTACGAGCAGTACTTC.

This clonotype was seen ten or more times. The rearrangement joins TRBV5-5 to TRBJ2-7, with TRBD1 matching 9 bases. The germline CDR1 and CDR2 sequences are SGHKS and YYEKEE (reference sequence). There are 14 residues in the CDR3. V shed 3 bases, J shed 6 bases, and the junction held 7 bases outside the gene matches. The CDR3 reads CASSSTGGDFEQYF. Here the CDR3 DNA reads TGTGCCAGCAGCTCGACAGGGGGGGACTTCGAGCAGTACTTC.

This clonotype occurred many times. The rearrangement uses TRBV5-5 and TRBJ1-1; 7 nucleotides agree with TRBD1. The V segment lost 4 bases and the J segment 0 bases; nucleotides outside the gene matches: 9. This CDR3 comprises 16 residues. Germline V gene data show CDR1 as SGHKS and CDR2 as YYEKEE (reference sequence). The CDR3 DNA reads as TGTGCCAGCAGCGTTGAGGGGGCCTACCTGAACACTGAAGCTTTCTTT. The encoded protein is CASSVEGAYLNTEAFF.

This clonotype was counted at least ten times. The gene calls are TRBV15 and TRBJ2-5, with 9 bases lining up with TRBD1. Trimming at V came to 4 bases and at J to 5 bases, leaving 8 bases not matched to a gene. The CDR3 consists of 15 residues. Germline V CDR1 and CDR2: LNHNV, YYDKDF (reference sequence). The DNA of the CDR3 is TGTGCCACCAGCACTCCGACAGGGGGTGTGGAGACCCAGTACTTC. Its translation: CATSTPTGGVETQYF. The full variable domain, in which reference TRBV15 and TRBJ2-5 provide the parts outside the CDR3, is DAMVIQNPRYQVTQFGKPVTLSCSQTLNHNVMYWYQQKSSQAPKLLFHYYDKDFNNEADTPDNFQSRRPNTSFCFLDIRSPGLGDTAMYLCATSTPTGGVETQYFGPGTRLLVL.

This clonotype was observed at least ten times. As DNA, the CDR3 is TGTGCCAGCTCACCTTATCGGGGCACAGATACGCAGTATTTT. It yields the protein CASSPYRGTDTQYF. The chain links TRBV18 to TRBJ2-3; D gene ambiguous. Trimming shortened V by 3 bases and J by 1 base, and 8 bases separated the two germline ends. CDR1 is KGHSH, CDR2 LQKENI, per germline. This CDR3 comprises 14 residues.

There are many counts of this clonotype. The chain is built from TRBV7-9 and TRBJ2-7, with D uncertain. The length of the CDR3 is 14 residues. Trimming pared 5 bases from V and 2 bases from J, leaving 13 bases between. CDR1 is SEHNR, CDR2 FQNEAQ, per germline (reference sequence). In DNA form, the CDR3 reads TGTGCCAGCAGCCCCCCGGACGGAACCTACGAGCAGTACTTC. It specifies CASSPPDGTYEQYF.

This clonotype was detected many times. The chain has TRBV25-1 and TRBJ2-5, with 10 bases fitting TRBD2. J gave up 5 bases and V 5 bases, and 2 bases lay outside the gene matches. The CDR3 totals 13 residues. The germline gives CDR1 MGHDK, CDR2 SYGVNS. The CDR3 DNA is TGTGCCAGCAGTACTAGCGGGATGGAGACCCAGTACTTC. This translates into CASSTSGMETQYF.

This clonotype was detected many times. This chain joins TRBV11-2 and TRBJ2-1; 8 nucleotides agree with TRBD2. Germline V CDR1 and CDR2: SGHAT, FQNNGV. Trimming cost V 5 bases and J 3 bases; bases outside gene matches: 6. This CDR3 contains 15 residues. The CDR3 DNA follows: TGTGCCAGCAGCACTTGGACTAGCCGCTACAATGAGCAGTTCTTC. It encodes CASSTWTSRYNEQFF. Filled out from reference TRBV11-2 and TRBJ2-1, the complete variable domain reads EAGVAQSPRYKIIEKRQSVAFWCNPISGHATLYWYQQILGQGPKLLIQFQNNGVVDDSQLPKDRFSAERLKGVDSTLKIQPAKLEDSAVYLCASSTWTSRYNEQFFGPGTRLTVL.

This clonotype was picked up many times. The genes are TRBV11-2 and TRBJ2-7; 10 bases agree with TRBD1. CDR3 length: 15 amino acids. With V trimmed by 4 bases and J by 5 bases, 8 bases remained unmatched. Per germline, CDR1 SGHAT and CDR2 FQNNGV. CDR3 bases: TGTGCCAGCAGCTACTATCGGACAGGGGGTGACGAGCAGTACTTC. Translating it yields CASSYYRTGGDEQYF. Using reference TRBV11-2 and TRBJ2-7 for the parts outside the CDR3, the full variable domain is EAGVAQSPRYKIIEKRQSVAFWCNPISGHATLYWYQQILGQGPKLLIQFQNNGVVDDSQLPKDRFSAERLKGVDSTLKIQPAKLEDSAVYLCASSYYRTGGDEQYFGPGTRLTVT.

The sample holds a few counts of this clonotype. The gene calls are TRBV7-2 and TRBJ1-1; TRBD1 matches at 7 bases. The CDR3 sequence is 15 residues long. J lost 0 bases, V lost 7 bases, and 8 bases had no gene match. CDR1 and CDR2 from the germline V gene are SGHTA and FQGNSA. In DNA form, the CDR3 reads TGTGCCAGCACCTTGGGTGGGACAGTGAACACTGAAGCTTTCTTT. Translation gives CASTLGGTVNTEAFF.

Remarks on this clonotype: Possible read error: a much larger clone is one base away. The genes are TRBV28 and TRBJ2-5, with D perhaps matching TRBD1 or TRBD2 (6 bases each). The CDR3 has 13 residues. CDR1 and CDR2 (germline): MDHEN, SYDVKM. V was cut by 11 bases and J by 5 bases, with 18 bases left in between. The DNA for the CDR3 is TGTGCCTGCATCGGGGGCCTGATGGAGACCCAGTACTTC. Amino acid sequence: CACIGGLMETQYF.

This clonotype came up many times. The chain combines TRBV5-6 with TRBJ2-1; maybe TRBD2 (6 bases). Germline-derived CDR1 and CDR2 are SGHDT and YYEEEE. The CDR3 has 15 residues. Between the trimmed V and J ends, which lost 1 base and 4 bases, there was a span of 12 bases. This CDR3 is CASSLSGRGYNEQFF. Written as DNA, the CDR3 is TGTGCCAGCAGCTTGTCGGGCCGGGGGTACAATGAGCAGTTCTTC.

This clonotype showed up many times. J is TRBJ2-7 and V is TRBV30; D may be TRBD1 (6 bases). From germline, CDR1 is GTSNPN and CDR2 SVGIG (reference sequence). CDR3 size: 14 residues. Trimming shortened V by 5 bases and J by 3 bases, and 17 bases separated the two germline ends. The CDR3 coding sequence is TGTGCCTGGGATACCGGGACATTAGGCTACGAGCAGTACTTC. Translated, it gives CAWDTGTLGYEQYF.

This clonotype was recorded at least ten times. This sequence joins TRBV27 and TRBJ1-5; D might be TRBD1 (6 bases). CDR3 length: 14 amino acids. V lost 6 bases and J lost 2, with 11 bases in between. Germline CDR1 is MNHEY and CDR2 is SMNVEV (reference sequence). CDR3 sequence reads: CASSHGGGNQPQHF. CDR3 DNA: TGTGCCAGCAGCCACGGGGGCGGCAATCAGCCCCAGCATTTT.